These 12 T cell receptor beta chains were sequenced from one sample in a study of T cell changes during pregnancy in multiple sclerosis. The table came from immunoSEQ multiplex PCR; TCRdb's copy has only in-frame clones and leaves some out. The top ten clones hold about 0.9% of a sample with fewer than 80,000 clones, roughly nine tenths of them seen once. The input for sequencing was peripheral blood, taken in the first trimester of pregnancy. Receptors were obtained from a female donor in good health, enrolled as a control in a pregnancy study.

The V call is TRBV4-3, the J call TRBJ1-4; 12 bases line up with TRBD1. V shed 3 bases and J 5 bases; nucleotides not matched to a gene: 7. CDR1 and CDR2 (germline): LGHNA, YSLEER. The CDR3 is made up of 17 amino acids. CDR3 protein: CASSQPGQGARNEKLFF. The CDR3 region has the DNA TGCGCCAGCAGCCAGCCGGGACAGGGGGCGAGGAATGAAAAACTGTTTTTT.

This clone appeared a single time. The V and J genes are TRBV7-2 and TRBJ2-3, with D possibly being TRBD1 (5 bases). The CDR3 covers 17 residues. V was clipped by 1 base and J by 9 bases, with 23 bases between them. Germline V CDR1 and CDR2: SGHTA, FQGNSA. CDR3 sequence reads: CASSLVVGATENITQYF. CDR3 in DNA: TGTGCCAGCAGCTTAGTAGTTGGGGCGACCGAAAATATAACGCAGTATTTT.

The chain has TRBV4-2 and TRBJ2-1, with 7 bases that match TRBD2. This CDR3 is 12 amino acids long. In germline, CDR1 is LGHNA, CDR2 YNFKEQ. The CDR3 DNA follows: TGTGACGTGGGGGGGAGGGTAGGCGAGCAGTTCTTC. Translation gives CDVGGRVGEQFF.

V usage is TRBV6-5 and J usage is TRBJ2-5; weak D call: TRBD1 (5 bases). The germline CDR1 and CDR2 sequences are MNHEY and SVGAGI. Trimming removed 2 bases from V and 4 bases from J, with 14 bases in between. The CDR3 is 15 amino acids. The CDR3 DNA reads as TGTGCCAGCAGTTACACCCAGGGTGGGGCAGAGACCCAGTACTTC. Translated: CASSYTQGGAETQYF.

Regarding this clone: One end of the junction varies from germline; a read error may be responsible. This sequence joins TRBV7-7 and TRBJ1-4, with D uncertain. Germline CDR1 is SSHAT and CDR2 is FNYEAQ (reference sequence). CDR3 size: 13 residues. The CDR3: CASSPPGSEKLFF. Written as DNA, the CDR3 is TGTGCTAGCAGCCCGCCAGGCAGTGAAAAACTGTTTTTT.

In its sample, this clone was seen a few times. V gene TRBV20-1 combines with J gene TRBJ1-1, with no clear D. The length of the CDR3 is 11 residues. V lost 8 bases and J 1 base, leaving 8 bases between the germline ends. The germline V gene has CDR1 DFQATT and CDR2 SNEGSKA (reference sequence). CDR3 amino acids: CSPYGNTEAFF. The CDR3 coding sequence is TGCAGTCCCTACGGGAACACTGAAGCTTTCTTT.

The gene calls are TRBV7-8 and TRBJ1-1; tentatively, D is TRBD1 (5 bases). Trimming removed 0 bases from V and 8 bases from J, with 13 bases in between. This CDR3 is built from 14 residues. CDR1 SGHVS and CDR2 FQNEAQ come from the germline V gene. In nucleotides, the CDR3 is TGTGCCAGCAGCTTAGCGGGGCAGCCCTGGGAAGCTTTCTTT. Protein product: CASSLAGQPWEAFF.

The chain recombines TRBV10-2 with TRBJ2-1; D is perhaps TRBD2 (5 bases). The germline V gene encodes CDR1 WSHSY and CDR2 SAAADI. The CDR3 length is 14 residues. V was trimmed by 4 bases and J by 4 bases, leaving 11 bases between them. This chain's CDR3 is CASSGISVYNEQFF. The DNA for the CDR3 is TGCGCCAGCAGTGGGATTAGCGTTTACAATGAGCAGTTCTTC.

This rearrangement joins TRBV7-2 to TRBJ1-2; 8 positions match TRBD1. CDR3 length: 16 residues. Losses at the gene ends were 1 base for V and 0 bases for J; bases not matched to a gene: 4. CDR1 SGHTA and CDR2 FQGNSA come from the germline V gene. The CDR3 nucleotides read TGTGCCAGCAGCTTAGGCGGACAGGGAGCTAACTATGGCTACACCTTC. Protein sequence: CASSLGGQGANYGYTF.

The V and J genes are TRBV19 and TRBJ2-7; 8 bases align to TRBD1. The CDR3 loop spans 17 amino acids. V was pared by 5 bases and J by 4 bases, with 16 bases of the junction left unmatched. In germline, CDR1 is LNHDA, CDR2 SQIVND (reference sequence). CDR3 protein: CASSSDRGRALLYEQYF. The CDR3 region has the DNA TGTGCCAGTAGTTCAGACAGGGGACGCGCTCTCCTTTACGAGCAGTACTTC.

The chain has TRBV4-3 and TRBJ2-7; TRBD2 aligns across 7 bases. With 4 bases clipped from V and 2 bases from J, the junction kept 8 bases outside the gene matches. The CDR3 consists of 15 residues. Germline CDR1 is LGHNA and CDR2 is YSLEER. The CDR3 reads CASSLGTISPYEQYF. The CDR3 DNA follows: TGCGCCAGCAGCCTCGGGACTATTAGTCCCTACGAGCAGTACTTC.

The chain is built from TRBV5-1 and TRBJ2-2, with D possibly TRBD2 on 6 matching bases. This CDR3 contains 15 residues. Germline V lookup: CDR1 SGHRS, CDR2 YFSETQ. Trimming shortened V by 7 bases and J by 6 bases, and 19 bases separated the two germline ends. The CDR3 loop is CASCQGQLAPGELFF. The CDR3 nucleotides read TGCGCCAGCTGCCAGGGCCAACTAGCTCCCGGGGAGCTGTTTTTT.